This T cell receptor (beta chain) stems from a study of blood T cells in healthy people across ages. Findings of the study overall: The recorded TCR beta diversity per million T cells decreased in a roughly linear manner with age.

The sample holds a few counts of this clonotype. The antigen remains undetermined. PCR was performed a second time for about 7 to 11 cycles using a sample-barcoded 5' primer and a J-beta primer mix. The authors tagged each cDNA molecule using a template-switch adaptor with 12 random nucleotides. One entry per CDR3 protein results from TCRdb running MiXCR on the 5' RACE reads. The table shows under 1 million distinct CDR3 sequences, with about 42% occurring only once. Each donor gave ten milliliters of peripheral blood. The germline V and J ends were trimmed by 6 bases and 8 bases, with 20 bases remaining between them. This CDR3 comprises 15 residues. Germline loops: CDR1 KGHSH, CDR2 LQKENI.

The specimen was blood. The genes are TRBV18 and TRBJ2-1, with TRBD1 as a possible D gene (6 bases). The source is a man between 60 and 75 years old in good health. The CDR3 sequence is CASSSYRVDGDEQFF. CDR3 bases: TGTGCCAGCTCGTCATACAGGGTTGATGGAGATGAGCAGTTCTTC.